This is a list of T cell receptor beta chains from one sample in a study of CD8 T cell repertoires and HIV-1 epitope variants. Sequencing was performed with immunoSEQ multiplex PCR; in TCRdb, only in-frame clones are kept and a portion is missing. Counted here are 4,000 to 6,000 clones, less than 70% occurring once; the ten biggest clones make up less than 45%. These receptors' targets are unknown. Sequencing was carried out using cultured CD8+ T cells derived from PBMCs. These receptors all come from a male donor with HIV. Each CDR3 is given with its conserved first and last residue. The order of the fields is V gene, D gene, clone size, J gene, CDR3 protein, CDR3 DNA. The D gene is left open where the match is weak. A row's size may be missing; if present it is once, few, many or a size class.

TRBV13	TRBD2	once	TRBJ2-1	CASSLNTRLAGDEQFF	TGTGCCAGCAGCTTAAATACGCGTCTAGCGGGAGATGAGCAGTTCTTC
TRBV19	NA	NA	TRBJ1-1	CASSNREDTEAFF	TGTGCCAGTAGTAACAGGGAGGACACTGAAGCTTTCTTT
TRBV5-6	NA	NA	TRBJ2-7	CASSSDRSYEQYF	TGTGCCAGCAGCAGCGACAGGAGTTACGAGCAGTACTTC
TRBV5-1	NA	NA	TRBJ1-3	CASSLTGDPSGNTIYF	TGCGCCAGCAGCTTAACAGGTGACCCTTCTGGAAACACCATATATTTT
TRBV4-3	NA	once	TRBJ1-1	CASSQDWGVTEAFF	TGCGCCAGCAGCCAAGATTGGGGGGTCACTGAAGCTTTCTTT
TRBV6-5	NA	NA	TRBJ2-2	CASSPVDSNTGELFF	TGTGCCAGCAGTCCGGTCGACTCAAACACCGGGGAGCTGTTTTTT
TRBV25-1	NA	NA	TRBJ1-5	CASSVGRQPQHF	TGTGCCAGCAGTGTGGGGAGACAGCCCCAGCATTTT
TRBV4-3	NA	large	TRBJ1-2	CASSQDPVELDYGYTF	TGCGCCAGCAGCCAAGATCCCGTCGAACTCGACTATGGCTACACCTTC
TRBV4-1	TRBD2	NA	TRBJ2-1	CASSQDRPSGVYNEQFF	TGCGCCAGCAGCCAAGACCGCCCTAGCGGGGTTTACAATGAGCAGTTCTTC
TRBV6-5	NA	few	TRBJ1-2	CASRRTANYGYTF	TGTGCCAGCAGAAGGACAGCGAACTATGGCTACACCTTC
TRBV28	NA	NA	TRBJ2-7	CASSYGSSYEQYF	TGTGCCAGCAGTTACGGGAGCTCCTACGAGCAGTACTTC
TRBV7-2	TRBD1	NA	TRBJ1-5	CASSLNGQGFDQPQHF	TGTGCCAGCAGCTTAAATGGACAGGGATTTGATCAGCCCCAGCATTTT
TRBV9	NA	NA	TRBJ1-3	CASSERLGLAGNTIYF	TGTGCCAGCAGCGAAAGGCTAGGACTGGCAGGAAACACCATATATTTT
TRBV11-2	NA	NA	TRBJ2-1	CASSSRGAEDNEQFF	TGTGCCAGCAGCTCGAGAGGGGCCGAGGACAATGAGCAGTTCTTC
TRBV28	NA	NA	TRBJ2-7	CASSSNRDFSYEQYF	TGTGCCAGCAGCTCAAACCGGGACTTCTCCTACGAGCAGTACTTC
TRBV2	TRBD1	few	TRBJ1-4	CASSDWAGGSDNEKLFF	TGTGCCAGCAGTGACTGGGCAGGGGGCAGTGATAATGAAAAACTGTTTTTT
TRBV6-5	NA	NA	TRBJ2-7	CASSYSEGNPYEQYF	TGTGCCAGCAGTTACTCGGAGGGGAACCCCTACGAGCAGTACTTC
TRBV19	NA	NA	TRBJ2-2	CASSITQAETGELFF	TGTGCCAGTAGTATAACTCAGGCGGAGACCGGGGAGCTGTTTTTT
TRBV19	NA	few	TRBJ2-7	CASSTSVSYEQYF	TGTGCCAGTAGTACTAGCGTCTCCTACGAGCAGTACTTC
TRBV10-3	TRBD1	NA	TRBJ2-4	CAIIRQGNIQYF	TGTGCCATCATACGACAGGGTAATATTCAGTACTTC
TRBV5-1	NA	few	TRBJ1-2	CASSSQDRLILGYTF	TGCGCCAGCAGCTCACAAGACAGGCTAATTCTTGGCTACACCTTC
TRBV2	NA	NA	TRBJ2-1	CASSEAGGYNEQFF	TGTGCCAGCAGTGAAGCGGGCGGCTACAATGAGCAGTTCTTC
TRBV28	NA	NA	TRBJ1-1	CASSLPLTANTEAFF	TGTGCCAGCAGTCTGCCCCTGACAGCTAACACTGAAGCTTTCTTT
TRBV7-7	NA	NA	TRBJ2-5	CASSQGGAVQETQYF	TGTGCCAGCAGCCAGGGGGGGGCTGTACAAGAGACCCAGTACTTC
TRBV6-5	NA	NA	TRBJ1-6	CASSYATSYELHF	TGTGCCAGCAGTTACGCGACATCTTACGAACTCCACTTT
TRBV4-2	NA	NA	TRBJ2-7	CASSQDLESTYEQYF	TGTGCCAGCAGCCAAGATTTAGAAAGTACCTACGAGCAGTACTTC
TRBV27	TRBD1	NA	TRBJ2-1	CASTYGTGGDEQFF	TGTGCCAGCACATATGGGACAGGGGGGGATGAGCAGTTCTTC
TRBV6-5	NA	NA	TRBJ2-1	CASSYGITGEQFF	TGTGCCAGCAGTTACGGGATCACCGGTGAGCAGTTCTTC
TRBV2	TRBD1	NA	TRBJ2-2	CASNPGGSGELFF	TGTGCCAGCAACCCAGGGGGCTCCGGGGAGCTGTTTTTT
TRBV11-3	NA	NA	TRBJ2-1	CASSLIYNEQFF	TGTGCCAGCAGCTTAATATACAATGAGCAGTTCTTC
TRBV28	NA	NA	TRBJ2-7	CASTGPYEQYF	TGTGCCAGCACCGGACCCTACGAGCAGTACTTC
TRBV5-4	NA	NA	TRBJ2-7	CASSDSTVTYEQYF	TGTGCCAGCAGCGACTCGACAGTTACCTACGAGCAGTACTTC
TRBV13	TRBD2	few	TRBJ2-3	CASSSRTSGRDTQYF	TGTGCCAGCAGCTCCCGGACTAGCGGGAGGGATACGCAGTATTTT
TRBV12-5	TRBD2	NA	TRBJ2-1	CASGFSPLAGAGDEQFF	TGTGCTAGTGGTTTCTCTCCTTTAGCGGGGGCCGGGGATGAGCAGTTCTTC
TRBV14	TRBD2	few	TRBJ2-1	CASRLAGEGEQFF	TGTGCCAGCAGGCTAGCGGGAGAAGGTGAGCAGTTCTTC
TRBV7-8	TRBD1	NA	TRBJ2-2	CASSLGTGTGELFF	TGTGCCAGCAGCTTAGGGACAGGGACCGGGGAGCTGTTTTTT
TRBV5-1	TRBD1	NA	TRBJ1-2	CASSLATTGLDGYTF	TGCGCCAGCAGCTTGGCCACGACAGGGCTTGATGGCTACACCTTC
TRBV4-3	NA	NA	TRBJ2-1	CASSPGTFYNEQFF	TGCGCCAGCAGCCCTGGGACTTTCTACAATGAGCAGTTCTTC
TRBV5-5	NA	NA	TRBJ2-5	CASSSAGIDQETQYF	TGTGCCAGCAGCTCCGCCGGGATAGATCAAGAGACCCAGTACTTC
TRBV6-1	NA	few	TRBJ2-7	CAIRASEAYEQYF	TGTGCCATCAGAGCGTCCGAGGCCTACGAGCAGTACTTC
TRBV5-4	NA	few	TRBJ2-1	CASSPQGGLPADNEQFF	TGTGCCAGCAGCCCCCAGGGTGGACTCCCCGCCGACAATGAGCAGTTCTTC
TRBV7-3	NA	NA	TRBJ1-1	CASSSTVNTEAFF	TGTGCCAGCAGCTCTACAGTGAACACTGAAGCTTTCTTT
TRBV2	TRBD1	few	TRBJ2-7	CASKAWDSSYEQYF	TGTGCCAGCAAAGCCTGGGACAGCTCCTACGAGCAGTACTTC
TRBV4-2	TRBD1	once	TRBJ2-1	CASSYGTGYNEQFF	TGTGCCAGCAGTTACGGGACAGGTTACAATGAGCAGTTCTTC
TRBV6-5	NA	NA	TRBJ2-7	CASSPVGSSYEQYF	TGTGCCAGCAGTCCCGTGGGATCCTCCTACGAGCAGTACTTC
TRBV7-8	TRBD1	few	TRBJ1-1	CASSPWDSLNTEAFF	TGTGCCAGCAGCCCGTGGGACAGTCTGAACACTGAAGCTTTCTTT
TRBV6-1	NA	NA	TRBJ1-1	CASSEAGGTEAFF	TGTGCCAGCAGTGAAGCAGGGGGCACTGAAGCTTTCTTT
TRBV5-1	TRBD1	NA	TRBJ2-1	CASSIGTANEQFF	TGCGCCAGCAGCATCGGGACAGCCAATGAGCAGTTCTTC